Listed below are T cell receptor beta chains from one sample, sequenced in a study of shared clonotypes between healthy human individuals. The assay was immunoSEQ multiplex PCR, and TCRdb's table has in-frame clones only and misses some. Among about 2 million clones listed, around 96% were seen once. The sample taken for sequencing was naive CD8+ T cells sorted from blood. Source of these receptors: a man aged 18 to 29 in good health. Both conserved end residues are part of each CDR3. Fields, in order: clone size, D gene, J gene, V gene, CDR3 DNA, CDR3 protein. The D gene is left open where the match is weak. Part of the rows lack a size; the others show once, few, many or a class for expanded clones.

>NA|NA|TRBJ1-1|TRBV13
TGTGCCAGCAGCGTAACAGATAACACTGAAGCTTTCTTT
CASSVTDNTEAFF
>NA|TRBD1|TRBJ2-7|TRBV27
TGTGCCAGCAGTTGGGGGACAGGGAACGACGAGCAGTACTTC
CASSWGTGNDEQYF
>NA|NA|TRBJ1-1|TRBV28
TGTGCCAGCAGTTCCCCCCAGGGCTGGGCCACTGAAGCTTTCTTT
CASSSPQGWATEAFF
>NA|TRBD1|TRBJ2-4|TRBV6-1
TGTGCCAGCAGGGAAGGACAGGGTCTAGTAGCCAAAAACATTCAGTACTTC
CASREGQGLVAKNIQYF
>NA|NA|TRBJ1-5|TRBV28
TGTGCCAGCAGTTTGTCCCCAAACCCCAATCAGCCCCAGCATTTT
CASSLSPNPNQPQHF
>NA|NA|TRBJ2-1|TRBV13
TGTGCCAGCAGCCCCTCGTCCCTAGGCTCCTACAATGAGCAGTTCTTC
CASSPSSLGSYNEQFF
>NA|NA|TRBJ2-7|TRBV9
TGTGCCAGCAGCTTAGGGGGAGGGACCTACGAGCAGTACTTC
CASSLGGGTYEQYF
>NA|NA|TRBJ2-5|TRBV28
TGTGCCAGCAGTTTAGTAGGGTCACAAGAGACCCAGTACTTC
CASSLVGSQETQYF
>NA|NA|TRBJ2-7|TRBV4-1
TGCGCCAGCAGCCAGGGGGAAAAAACCTACGAGCAGTACTTC
CASSQGEKTYEQYF
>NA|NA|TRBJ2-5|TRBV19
TGTGCCAGTAGTATTAGCTTTGAGGGTCAAGAGACCCAGTACTTC
CASSISFEGQETQYF
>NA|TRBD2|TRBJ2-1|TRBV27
TGTGCCAGCAGTTTATGGACTAGCGGCGATCAGTTCTTC
CASSLWTSGDQFF
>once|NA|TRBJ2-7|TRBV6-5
TGTGCCAGCAGTTACTCGGAGGGAGGCTACGAGCAGTACTTC
CASSYSEGGYEQYF
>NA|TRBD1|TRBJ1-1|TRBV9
TGTGCCAGCAGCGTAGGGACAGGTGGGTCCACTGAAGCTTTCTTT
CASSVGTGGSTEAFF
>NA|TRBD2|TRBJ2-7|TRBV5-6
TGTGCCAGCAGTTCGGGACTAGGCTCCTACGAGCAGTACTTC
CASSSGLGSYEQYF
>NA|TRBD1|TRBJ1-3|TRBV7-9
TGTGCCAGCAGCTTAGGACAGGGGTTGGACACCATATATTTT
CASSLGQGLDTIYF
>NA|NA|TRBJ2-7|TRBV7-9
TGTGCCAGCAGCTTGACGGGTGATGAGCAGTACTTC
CASSLTGDEQYF
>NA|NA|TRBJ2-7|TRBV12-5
TGTGCTAGTGGGAGAAGGATTGCCTACGAGCAGTACTTC
CASGRRIAYEQYF
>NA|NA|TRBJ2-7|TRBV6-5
TGTGCCAGCAGGTACAGGGAGGACCCCGAGCAGTACTTC
CASRYREDPEQYF
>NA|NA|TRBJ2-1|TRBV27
TGTGCCAGCAGTTTTTTGGCCAGCCTCTCCTACAATGAGCAGTTCTTC
CASSFLASLSYNEQFF
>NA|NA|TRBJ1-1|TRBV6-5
TGTGCCAGCAGTCCCGTGACAGGGAACACTGAAGCTTTCTTT
CASSPVTGNTEAFF
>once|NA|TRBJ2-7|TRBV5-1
TGCGCCAGCAGCTTGGCCGGGACACCAGTGCCCTACGAGCAGTACTTC
CASSLAGTPVPYEQYF
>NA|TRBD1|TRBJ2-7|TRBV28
TGTGCCAGCAGTTTACCCCGAAGGACAGGGGTTTACGAGCAGTACTTC
CASSLPRRTGVYEQYF
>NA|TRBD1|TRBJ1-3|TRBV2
TGTGCCTCCTTTCGACAGGGGGCGAGAAACACCATATATTTT
CASFRQGARNTIYF
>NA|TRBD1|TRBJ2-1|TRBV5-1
TGCGCCAGCAGCTTGCCGACAGGGCTAGGTGAGCAGTTCTTC
CASSLPTGLGEQFF
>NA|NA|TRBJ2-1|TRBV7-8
TGTGCCAGCAGCTTACCGGATACGAATGAGCAGTTCTTC
CASSLPDTNEQFF
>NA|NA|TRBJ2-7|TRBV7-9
TGTGCCAGCAGCTGGGGCCAAGCCTACGAGCAGTACTTC
CASSWGQAYEQYF
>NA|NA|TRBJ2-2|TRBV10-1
TGCGCCTCTGGGCCTTCGGGCCCCGGGGAGCTGTTTTTT
CASGPSGPGELFF
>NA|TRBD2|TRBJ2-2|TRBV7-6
TGTGCCAGCAGCCAAACCCTAGCGGGGGGCACCGGGGAGCTGTTTTTT
CASSQTLAGGTGELFF
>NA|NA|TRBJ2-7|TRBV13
TGTGCCAGCAGCTTAGGGGCTAGCTTCCACGAGCAGTACTTC
CASSLGASFHEQYF
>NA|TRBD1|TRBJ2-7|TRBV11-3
TGTGCCAGCAGCCCAGGGACAGCGTCCTACGAGCAGTACTTC
CASSPGTASYEQYF
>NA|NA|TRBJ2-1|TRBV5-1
TGCGCCAGCAGCTTGGTCCCCGGGGACAATGAGCAGTTCTTC
CASSLVPGDNEQFF
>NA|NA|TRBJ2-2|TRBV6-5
TGTGCCAGCGGTCTAGAGGGTGGTACCGGGGAGCTGTTTTTT
CASGLEGGTGELFF
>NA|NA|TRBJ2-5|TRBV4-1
TGCGCCAGCAGCCTTGCCGGGTCACAAGAGACCCAGTACTTC
CASSLAGSQETQYF
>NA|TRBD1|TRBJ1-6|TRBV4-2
TGTGCCAGCAGCCAAGATGAGGGGGCTTCACCCCTCCACTTT
CASSQDEGASPLHF
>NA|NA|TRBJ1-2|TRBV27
TGTGCCGCCAAGCCCTCAGGGACCAACTATGGCTACACCTTC
CAAKPSGTNYGYTF
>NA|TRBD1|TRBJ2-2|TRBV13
TGTGCCAGCAGCGAGTATGGGGACAGGGGGAACACCGGGGAGCTGTTTTTT
CASSEYGDRGNTGELFF
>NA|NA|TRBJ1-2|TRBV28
TGTGCCAGCAGCCCCCGAGGGCAGTATGGCTACACCTTC
CASSPRGQYGYTF
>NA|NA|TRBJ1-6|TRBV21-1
TGTGCCAGCAGCAAAGGACCGAAGGCAAAAGGAAGCGATTCACCCCTCCACTTT
CASSKGPKAKGSDSPLHF
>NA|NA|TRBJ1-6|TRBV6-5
TGTGCCAGCAAGGAGGGTGGGGATTCACCCCTCCACTTT
CASKEGGDSPLHF
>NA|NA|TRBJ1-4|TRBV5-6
TGTGCCAGCAGCTCTGACAGTCTTAATGAAAAACTGTTTTTT
CASSSDSLNEKLFF
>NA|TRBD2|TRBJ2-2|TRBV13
TGTGCCAGCAGCTTAAGGGCGGGAGTCGAGATCGGGGAGCTGTTTTTT
CASSLRAGVEIGELFF
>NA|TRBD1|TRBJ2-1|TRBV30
TGTGCCTGGGGTACCGGGACAGGCCACAATGAGCAGTTCTTC
CAWGTGTGHNEQFF
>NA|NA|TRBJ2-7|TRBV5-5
TGTGCCAGCAGCTTGACGGGCCAGGGCTACGAGCAGTACTTC
CASSLTGQGYEQYF
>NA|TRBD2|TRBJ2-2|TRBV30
TGTGCCTCCCCGGCCAGCGGGGGGCCGAACACCGGGGAGCTGTTTTTT
CASPASGGPNTGELFF
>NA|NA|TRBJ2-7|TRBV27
TGTGCCAGCAGTCTCAGCCCCATTTACGAGCAGTACTTC
CASSLSPIYEQYF
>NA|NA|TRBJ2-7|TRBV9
TGTGCCAGCAGTCAGGGGGGATCTTCCTACGAGCAGTACTTC
CASSQGGSSYEQYF
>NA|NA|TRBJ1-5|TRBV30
TGTGCCTGGAGTATGGGGGGACTGGGCAATCAGCCCCAGCATTTT
CAWSMGGLGNQPQHF